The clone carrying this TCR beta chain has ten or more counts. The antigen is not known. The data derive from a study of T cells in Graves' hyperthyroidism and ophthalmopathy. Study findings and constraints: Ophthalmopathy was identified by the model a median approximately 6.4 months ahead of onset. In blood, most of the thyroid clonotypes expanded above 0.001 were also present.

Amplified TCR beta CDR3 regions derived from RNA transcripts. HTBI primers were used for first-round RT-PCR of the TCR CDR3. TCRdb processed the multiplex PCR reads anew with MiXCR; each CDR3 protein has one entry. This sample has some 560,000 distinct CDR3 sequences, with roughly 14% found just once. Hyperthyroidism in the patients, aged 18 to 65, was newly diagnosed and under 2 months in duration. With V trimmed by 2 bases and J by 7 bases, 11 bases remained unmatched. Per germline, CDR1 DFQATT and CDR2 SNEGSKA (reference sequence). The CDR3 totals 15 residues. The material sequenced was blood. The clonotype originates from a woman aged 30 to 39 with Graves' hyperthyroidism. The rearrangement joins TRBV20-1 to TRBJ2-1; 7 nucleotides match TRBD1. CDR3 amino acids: CSARKWTGLGNEQFF. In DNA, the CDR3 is TGCAGTGCTAGAAAGTGGACAGGATTGGGGAATGAGCAGTTCTTC.